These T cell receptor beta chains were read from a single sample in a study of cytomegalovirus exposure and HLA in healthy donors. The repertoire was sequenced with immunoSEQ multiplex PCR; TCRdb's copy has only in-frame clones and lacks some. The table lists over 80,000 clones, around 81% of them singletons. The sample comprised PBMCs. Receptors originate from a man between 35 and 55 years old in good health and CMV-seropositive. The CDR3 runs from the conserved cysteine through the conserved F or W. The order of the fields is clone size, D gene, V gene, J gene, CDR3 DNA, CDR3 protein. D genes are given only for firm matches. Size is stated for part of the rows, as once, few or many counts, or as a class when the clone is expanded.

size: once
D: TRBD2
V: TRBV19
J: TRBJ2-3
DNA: TGTGCCAGTAGTATGGTCGGCGGGGGGCATCCCCCTCATACGCAGTATTTT
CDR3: CASSMVGGGHPPHTQYF

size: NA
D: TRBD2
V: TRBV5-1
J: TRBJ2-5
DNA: TGCGCCAGCAGCGCCGTCGCGGGGGTCCAAGAGACCCAGTACTTC
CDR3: CASSAVAGVQETQYF

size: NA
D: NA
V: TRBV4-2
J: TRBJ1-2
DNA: TGTGCCAGCAGCCAAGATAGGGGGGGAACCAACTATGGCTACACCTTC
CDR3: CASSQDRGGTNYGYTF

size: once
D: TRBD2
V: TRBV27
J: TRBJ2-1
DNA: TGTGCCAGCAGTTCTAGCGGCAATGAGCAGTTCTTC
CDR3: CASSSSGNEQFF

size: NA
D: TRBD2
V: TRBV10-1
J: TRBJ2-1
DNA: TGCGCCAGCAGTGAGTCAGGTAGCGGGGGCTACAATGAGCAGTTCTTC
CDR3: CASSESGSGGYNEQFF

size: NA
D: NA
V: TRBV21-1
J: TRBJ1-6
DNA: TGTGCCAGCAGCATCCAACCATGGCGTCGGGATTCACCCCTCCACTTT
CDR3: CASSIQPWRRDSPLHF

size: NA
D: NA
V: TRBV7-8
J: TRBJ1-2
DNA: TGTGCCAGCAGCCTTGGACAAATCTATGGCTACACCTTC
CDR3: CASSLGQIYGYTF

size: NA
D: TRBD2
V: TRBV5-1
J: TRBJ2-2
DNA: TGCGCCAGCAGCTCGGGACTAGCGGGAGCTTATGCGGACACCGGGGAGCTGTTTTTT
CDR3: CASSSGLAGAYADTGELFF

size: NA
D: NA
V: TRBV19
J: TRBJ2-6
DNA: TGTGCCAGTAAGCACAGGGCTGGGGCCAACGTCCTGACTTTC
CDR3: CASKHRAGANVLTF

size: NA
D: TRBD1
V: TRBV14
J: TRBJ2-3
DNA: TGTGCCAGCAGCCAAACCGGGACAGGCCCCGATACGCAGTATTTT
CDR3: CASSQTGTGPDTQYF

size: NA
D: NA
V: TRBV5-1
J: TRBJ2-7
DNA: TGCGCCAGCAGCTTGGACAGGCCGCTAGAGAAGTACTTC
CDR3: CASSLDRPLEKYF

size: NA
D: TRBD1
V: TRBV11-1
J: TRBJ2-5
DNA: TGTGCCAGCAGCCGGGACAGACAAGAGACCCAGTACTTC
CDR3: CASSRDRQETQYF

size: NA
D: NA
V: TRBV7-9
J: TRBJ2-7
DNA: TGTTCCAGCAGCCTAGACAGCTACGAGCAGTACTTC
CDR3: CSSSLDSYEQYF

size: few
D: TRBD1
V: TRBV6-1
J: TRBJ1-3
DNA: TGTGCCAGCAGTGATCAGGGGGTCACCATATATTTT
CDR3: CASSDQGVTIYF

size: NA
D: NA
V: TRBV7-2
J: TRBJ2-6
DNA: TGTGCCAGCAGCCTCCCTGGGGCCAACGGCCTGACTTTC
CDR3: CASSLPGANGLTF

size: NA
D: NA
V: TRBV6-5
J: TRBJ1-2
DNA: TGTGCCAGCAGTCGGGGTCTCAACTATGGCTACACCTTC
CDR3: CASSRGLNYGYTF